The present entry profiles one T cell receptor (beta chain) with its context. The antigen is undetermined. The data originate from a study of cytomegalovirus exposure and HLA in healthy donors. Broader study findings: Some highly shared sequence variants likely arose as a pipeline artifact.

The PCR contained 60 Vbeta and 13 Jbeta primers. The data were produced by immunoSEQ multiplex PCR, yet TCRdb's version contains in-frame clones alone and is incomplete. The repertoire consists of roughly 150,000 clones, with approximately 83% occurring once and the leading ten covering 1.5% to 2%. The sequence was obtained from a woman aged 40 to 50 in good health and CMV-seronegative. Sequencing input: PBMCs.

The CDR3 sequence is CASSDPQGLGTEAFF. The CDR3 region has the DNA TGTGCCAGCAGTGACCCACAGGGGTTAGGCACTGAAGCTTTCTTT. The V gene is TRBV6-1, the J gene TRBJ1-1; 7 nucleotides agree with TRBD1. The V segment lost 3 bases and the J segment 4 bases; nucleotides outside the gene matches: 8. Germline values: CDR1 MNHNS, CDR2 SASEGT. The CDR3 has 15 residues.